This passage covers 4 T cell receptor beta chains from one sample sequenced in a study of vaccination effects on CD4 cells after COVID-19. Sequencing in the ViraFEST assay came after antigen-specific CD4+ T cells had been expanded with viral peptide pools, which were used to stimulate PBMC. At the end of roughly ten days of culture, CD4+ T cells were isolated. None of these healthy vaccinees had been infected with SARS-CoV-2 before vaccination. Using immunoSEQ multiplex PCR, the repertoire was profiled, and TCRdb retains in-frame clones only, with some absent. The table includes roughly 25,000 clones, 60% to 75% detected once. The antigens for these receptors are not known. Sequences were derived from CD4+ T cells from PBMCs cultured with HCoV-OC43 spike peptides, sampled before COVID-19 vaccination. Subset reported: HCoV-OC43 spike overlapping peptide pool stimulation. Source of these receptors: a human donor who received a COVID-19 vaccine.

J is TRBJ1-6 and V is TRBV12-3 or TRBV12-4, with D possibly being TRBD1 (6 bases). The CDR3 contains 13 residues. Trimming cost V 5 bases and J 8 bases, with 10 bases left between them. The CDR3 DNA sequence: TGTGCCAGCAGTACAGGGTTTGATTCACCCCTCCACTTT. Translating gives CASSTGFDSPLHF.

This clone was recorded only once. This chain links TRBV19 with TRBJ2-3; 7 positions match TRBD2. The germline gives CDR1 LNHDA, CDR2 SQIVND (reference sequence). Trimming cost V 3 bases and J 4 bases; bases outside gene matches: 7. The CDR3 is 15 amino acids. The CDR3, as DNA: TGTGCCAGTAGTATTCAAAGCGGGGTGGCAGATACGCAGTATTTT. Protein: CASSIQSGVADTQYF.

The chain links TRBV6-6 to TRBJ2-4, with D uncertain. This CDR3 is 14 amino acids long. Trimming took off 0 bases at V and 0 bases at J, with 3 bases between the two ends. The germline V gene encodes CDR1 MNHNY and CDR2 SVGAGI (reference sequence). CDR3 sequence (DNA): TGTGCCAGCAGTTACTCGACAGCCAAAAACATTCAGTACTTC. Amino acids: CASSYSTAKNIQYF.

The chain uses TRBV6-5 and TRBJ2-7; possibly TRBD2 for D (7 bases). Trimming stripped 0 bases from V and 5 bases from J, with 17 bases between. In germline, CDR1 is MNHEY, CDR2 SVGAGI. The CDR3 runs 16 residues. The CDR3 DNA is TGTGCCAGCAGTTACTCGACACGGGGGGCAAAACACGAGCAGTACTTC. Its translation is CASSYSTRGAKHEQYF.